What follows are 3 T cell receptor beta chains derived from one specimen sequenced in a study of cytomegalovirus exposure and HLA in healthy donors. With 60 Vbeta and 13 Jbeta primers, the PCR was carried out. Measured with immunoSEQ multiplex PCR; TCRdb has only the in-frame clones, and not every one. The data hold fewer than 130,000 clones, with roughly 69% observed a single time. Input material: PBMCs. The receptors derive from a man aged 50 to 59 in good health and CMV-seropositive.

The V gene is TRBV11-3, the J gene TRBJ2-3; 9 nucleotides line up with TRBD1. J lost 3 bases, V lost 4 bases, and 5 bases had no gene match. CDR3 length equals 15 residues. The germline CDR1 and CDR2 sequences are SGHNT and YENEEA. DNA for the CDR3: TGTGCCAGCAGCTACGGACAGGGGCTAACAGATACGCAGTATTTT. Its protein product is CASSYGQGLTDTQYF.

The sample holds a few counts of this clone. The chain is built from TRBV11-2 and TRBJ2-3, with D uncertain. The V gene's germline CDR1 is SGHAT and CDR2 FQNNGV. V was clipped by 0 bases and J by 2 bases, with 6 bases between them. This CDR3 spans 14 amino acids. Written as DNA, the CDR3 is TGTGCCAGCAGCTTAGACCTTTCCACAGATACGCAGTATTTT. Translated, it gives CASSLDLSTDTQYF.

V usage is TRBV5-1 and J usage is TRBJ2-7; the D gene is possibly TRBD1 (5 bases). This CDR3 is 15 amino acids long. Trimming took 0 bases from V and 5 from J, leaving 15 bases between them. Germline V CDR1 and CDR2: SGHRS, YFSETQ. The CDR3 is CASSLEGWSEHEQYF. For the CDR3, the DNA is TGCGCCAGCAGCTTGGAGGGGTGGAGCGAGCACGAGCAGTACTTC.